This T cell receptor (beta chain) was captured in a study of CD8 T cells in ankylosing spondylitis. MiXCR, applied by TCRdb to the 5' RACE reads, yields one record per CDR3 protein. In the table there are 700,000 to 1,000,000 distinct CDR3 sequences, about 10% of which are singletons. The study, taken as a whole, reports: What seemed typical of ankylosing spondylitis blood was a TCR beta motif built from roughly eight highly homologous variants.

Remarks on this clonotype: Antigen specificity is unknown.

In germline, CDR1 is SGHDT, CDR2 YYEEEE. The germline V and J ends were trimmed by 2 bases and 4 bases, with 12 bases remaining between them. The CDR3 length is 14 residues. The sequenced material came from blood, either unsorted or a sorted T cell fraction (not recorded which). The sequence was collected from a male donor with ankylosing spondylitis. The chain recombines TRBV5-6 with TRBJ1-2, with D hard to call. The CDR3 nucleotides read TGTGCCAGCAGCTTTCCAGCCAATAGCTATGGCTACACCTTC. It is translated as CASSFPANSYGYTF.